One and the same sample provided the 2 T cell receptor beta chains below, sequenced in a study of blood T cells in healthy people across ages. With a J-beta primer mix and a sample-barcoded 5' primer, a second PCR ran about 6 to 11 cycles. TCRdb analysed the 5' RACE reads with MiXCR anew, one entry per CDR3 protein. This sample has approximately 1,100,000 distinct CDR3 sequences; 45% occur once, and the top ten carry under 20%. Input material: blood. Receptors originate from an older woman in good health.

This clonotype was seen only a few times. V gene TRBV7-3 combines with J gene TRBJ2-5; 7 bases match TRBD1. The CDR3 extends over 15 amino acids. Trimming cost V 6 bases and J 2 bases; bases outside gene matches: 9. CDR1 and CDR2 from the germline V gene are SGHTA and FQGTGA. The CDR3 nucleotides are TGTGCCAGCAGTCCAGCCGGGACAGAACAAGAGACCCAGTACTTC. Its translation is CASSPAGTEQETQYF. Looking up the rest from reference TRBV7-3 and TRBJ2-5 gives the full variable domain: GAGVSQTPSNKVTEKGKYVELRCDPISGHTALYWYRQSLGQGPEFLIYFQGTGAADDSGLPNDRFFAVRPEGSVSTLKIQRTERGDSAVYLCASSPAGTEQETQYFGPGTRLLVL.

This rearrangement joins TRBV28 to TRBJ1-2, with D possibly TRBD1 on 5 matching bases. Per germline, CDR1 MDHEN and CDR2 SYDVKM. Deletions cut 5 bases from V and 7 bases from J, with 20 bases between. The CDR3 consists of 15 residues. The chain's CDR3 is CASSIPGGLVGGYTF. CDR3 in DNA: TGTGCCAGCAGTATCCCGGGGGGGTTGGTTGGTGGCTACACCTTC.